One sample yielded the 24 T cell receptor beta chains listed below, sequenced in a study of PD-L1 blockade in urothelial cancer (TCRdb year 2017). Library method: the immunoSEQ multiplex PCR assay. Sourced from immuneACCESS, this table was stored by TCRdb with only in-frame sequences that have V and J called. A share of the clones is absent; for the studies checked, an unresolved V gene accounts for under half, and the remainder has no known explanation. The sample records 70,000 to 75,000 clones, 84% of which are singletons. The ten biggest clones cover approximately 10% of the sample. Explained via the paper, the time point label denotes: pretreatment peripheral blood. This material consisted of PBMCs, taken around atezolizumab (anti-PD-L1) treatment. These receptors originate from a woman in her seventies with urothelial cancer.

Here the CDR3 reads CASSLATGIIPYNEQFF. The CDR3 DNA is TGTGCCAGCAGCTTGGCCACGGGGATTATTCCCTACAATGAGCAGTTCTTC. The V gene is TRBV5-4, the J gene TRBJ2-1, with a tentative D call TRBD2 (5 bases). Trimming left V 0 bases short and J 2 bases short, with 15 bases between. CDR3 length: 17 amino acids. Germline CDR1 SGHNT, CDR2 YYREEE (reference sequence).

The rearrangement joins TRBV25-1 to TRBJ1-3; 7 bases line up with TRBD1. With V trimmed by 2 bases and J by 2 bases, 0 bases remained unmatched. This CDR3 comprises 14 residues. CDR1 and CDR2 from the germline V gene are MGHDK and SYGVNS. CDR3: CASSEQGAGNTIYF. The CDR3 coding sequence is TGTGCCAGCAGTGAACAGGGGGCTGGAAACACCATATATTTT. Together with reference TRBV25-1 and TRBJ1-3, the CDR3 gives the full variable domain: EADIYQTPRYLVIGTGKKITLECSQTMGHDKMYWYQQDPGMELHLIHYSYGVNSTEKGDLSSESTVSRIRTEHFPLTLESARPSHTSQYLCASSEQGAGNTIYFGEGSWLTVV.

The chain joins TRBV11-2 to TRBJ1-5; TRBD1 is a possible D gene (6 bases). The CDR3 spans 14 residues. V lost 3 bases to trimming and J lost 7 bases, with 13 bases between them. Germline V gene lookup returns CDR1 SGHAT and CDR2 FQNNGV. CDR3 DNA sequence: TGTGCCAGCAGCTTTGGGGGGGCCGGGCAGCCCCAGCATTTT. This codes for CASSFGGAGQPQHF.

This clone was counted a single time. This chain uses TRBV15 with TRBJ2-2; TRBD2 aligns across 8 bases. J gave up 7 bases and V 0 bases, and 7 bases lay outside the gene matches. The germline CDR1 and CDR2 sequences are LNHNV and YYDKDF (reference sequence). The CDR3 totals 16 residues. The CDR3 loop reads CATSRDAGLAVGELFF. The CDR3, as DNA: TGTGCCACCAGCAGAGATGCCGGACTAGCCGTCGGGGAGCTGTTTTTT.

This clone occurred a few times. This sequence joins TRBV7-2 and TRBJ1-5; tentative D call: TRBD1 (5 bases). There are 14 residues in the CDR3. V was shortened by 1 base and J by 1 base, with 5 bases between the two germline ends. The V gene's germline CDR1 is SGHTA and CDR2 FQGNSA. The CDR3, as DNA: TGTGCCAGCAGCTTAGAGGGGAGCAATCAGCCCCAGCATTTT. It specifies CASSLEGSNQPQHF.

This rearrangement joins TRBV7-8 to TRBJ2-3; D possibly corresponds to TRBD2 (6 bases). Per germline, CDR1 SGHVS and CDR2 FQNEAQ. The CDR3 extends over 15 amino acids. Trimming stripped 2 bases from V and 0 bases from J, with 9 bases between. The CDR3 DNA reads as TGTGCCAGCAGCTTATGGCGGGGTAGCACAGATACGCAGTATTTT. Amino acid sequence: CASSLWRGSTDTQYF. Drawing the rest from reference TRBV7-8 and TRBJ2-3, the complete variable domain is GAGVSQSPRYKVAKRGQDVALRCDPISGHVSLFWYQQALGQGPEFLTYFQNEAQLDKSGLPSDRFFAERPEGSVSTLKIQRTQQEDSAVYLCASSLWRGSTDTQYFGPGTRLTVL.

V is TRBV7-6 and J is TRBJ1-1; the D is unclear. The CDR3 totals 11 residues. Trimming stripped 4 bases from V and 7 bases from J, with 7 bases between. The germline gives CDR1 SGHVS, CDR2 FNYEAQ. CDR3 protein: CASSSEGEAFF. The CDR3 DNA reads as TGTGCCAGCAGCTCAGAGGGTGAAGCTTTCTTT. Combining the CDR3 with reference TRBV7-6 and TRBJ1-1 gives the whole variable domain GAGVSQSPRYKVTKRGQDVALRCDPISGHVSLYWYRQALGQGPEFLTYFNYEAQQDKSGLPNDRFSAERPEGSISTLTIQRTEQRDSAMYRCASSSEGEAFFGQGTRLTVV.

The chain combines TRBV6-1 with TRBJ1-2, with D perhaps TRBD1 (6 bases). CDR3 size: 13 residues. With 7 bases removed from V and 6 bases from J, the gap between germline ends came to 15 bases. Germline V CDR1 and CDR2: MNHNS, SASEGT. Here the CDR3 DNA reads TGTGCCAGCACCCTGACAGGAACCCATGGCTACACCTTC. Protein sequence: CASTLTGTHGYTF.

The chain joins TRBV9 to TRBJ1-4; a weak D match, TRBD1 (6 bases). Germline V lookup: CDR1 SGDLS, CDR2 YYNGEE. Trimming removed 4 bases from V and 8 bases from J, with 12 bases in between. This CDR3 contains 13 residues. The CDR3 DNA reads TGTGCCAGCAGCCGACAGGAGCAAGAAAAACTGTTTTTT. Protein: CASSRQEQEKLFF.

The V call is TRBV5-4, the J call TRBJ1-1; D gene uncertain. The ends were cut back, 1 base at V and 5 bases at J, with 9 bases in the middle. This CDR3 region has 13 residues. Per the germline V gene, CDR1 is SGHNT and CDR2 is YYREEE (reference sequence). This CDR3 reads CASSLLASTEAFF. CDR3 DNA sequence: TGTGCCAGCAGCTTGTTGGCTTCTACTGAAGCTTTCTTT.

V is TRBV27 and J is TRBJ2-7; 9 positions match TRBD1. The length of the CDR3 is 14 residues. Trimming took 3 bases from V and 6 from J; bases not matched to a gene: 6. Germline V lookup: CDR1 MNHEY, CDR2 SMNVEV (reference sequence). The CDR3 region is CASSLDRGQSEQYF. CDR3 DNA: TGTGCCAGCAGTTTGGACAGGGGACAGAGCGAGCAGTACTTC.

The V call is TRBV6-5, the J call TRBJ1-1; D unresolved. Germline lookup yields CDR1 MNHEY and CDR2 SVGAGI. The CDR3 length is 13 residues. V gave up 6 bases and J gave up 2 bases, with 10 bases separating them. The CDR3 coding sequence is TGTGCCAGCAGGCGGAATATCAACACTGAAGCTTTCTTT. This gives the protein CASRRNINTEAFF.

In its sample, this clone was seen once. The CDR3 nucleotides read TGTGCCAGCAGCCAGTCGGGACAGGGGAATCAGCCCCAGCATTTT. This translates into CASSQSGQGNQPQHF. This chain connects TRBV16 to TRBJ1-5, with TRBD1 identical over 10 bases. Unmatched junction bases numbered 3, after V lost 3 bases and J lost 4 bases. The CDR3 is 15 residues long. The germline gives CDR1 KGHSY, CDR2 FQNENV.

The gene calls are TRBV5-1 and TRBJ1-2, with D perhaps TRBD1 (6 bases). The germline V and J ends were trimmed by 7 bases and 4 bases, with 14 bases remaining between them. This CDR3 comprises 13 residues. In germline, CDR1 is SGHRS, CDR2 YFSETQ. The chain's CDR3 is CASSTGSGYGYTF. The CDR3 nucleotides are TGCGCCAGCTCCACAGGGTCGGGCTATGGCTACACCTTC.

The rearrangement joins TRBV5-1 to TRBJ1-1, with 8 bases lining up with TRBD1. This CDR3 contains 15 residues. Germline-derived CDR1 and CDR2 are SGHRS and YFSETQ. Trimming removed 0 bases from V and 5 bases from J; junction bases left unmatched: 6. The CDR3 here is CASSLAGQGLTEAFF. Written as DNA, the CDR3 is TGCGCCAGCAGCTTGGCCGGACAGGGTTTAACTGAAGCTTTCTTT. The full variable domain, rest sourced from reference TRBV5-1 and TRBJ1-1, is KAGVTQTPRYLIKTRGQQVTLSCSPISGHRSVSWYQQTPGQGLQFLFEYFSETQRNKGNFPGRFSGRQFSNSRSEMNVSTLELGDSALYLCASSLAGQGLTEAFFGQGTRLTVV.

This rearrangement joins TRBV9 to TRBJ2-2, with D possibly TRBD2 on 7 matching bases. The V gene lost 0 bases and the J gene lost 3 bases, with 15 bases spanning the gap. The CDR3 covers 17 residues. Looked up from germline, CDR1 is SGDLS and CDR2 is YYNGEE. The CDR3 protein is CASSVGWGGLDTGELFF. DNA for the CDR3: TGTGCCAGCAGCGTAGGATGGGGGGGCCTTGACACCGGGGAGCTGTTTTTT.

This chain links TRBV13 with TRBJ2-7, with 8 bases matching TRBD2. CDR3 length: 15 residues. Unmatched junction bases numbered 11, after V lost 4 bases and J lost 6 bases. CDR1 is PRHDT and CDR2 is FYEKMQ in the germline V gene (reference sequence). This chain's CDR3 is CASSWGAAGVGEQYF. For the CDR3, the DNA is TGTGCCAGCAGCTGGGGGGCAGCGGGAGTTGGCGAGCAGTACTTC.

About this clone itself: In the same sample, other DNA sequences code for this CDR3. This sequence joins TRBV30 and TRBJ1-5; the match to TRBD1 covers 7 bases. V gave up 2 bases and J gave up 5 bases; unmatched junction bases: 3. The CDR3 consists of 13 residues. CDR1 and CDR2 (germline): GTSNPN, SVGIG (reference sequence). The CDR3 nucleotides read TGTGCCTGGAGTCGGACAGGAGATCAGCCCCAGCATTTT. This sequence encodes CAWSRTGDQPQHF.

The chain employs TRBV28 and TRBJ2-3; 8 bases match TRBD1. J was trimmed by 5 bases and V by 6 bases; bases with no gene match: 10. Germline V gene lookup returns CDR1 MDHEN and CDR2 SYDVKM. The CDR3 is 15 amino acids. The CDR3 bases are TGTGCCAGCAGCCGCCGACAGGGGCTCGGAGATACGCAGTATTTT. This gives the protein CASSRRQGLGDTQYF.

This clone was seen a single time. V and J are TRBV18 and TRBJ2-3; D gene uncertain. Germline CDR1 and CDR2: KGHSH and LQKENI. This CDR3 contains 14 residues. Trimming removed 5 bases from V and 0 bases from J, with 9 bases in between. The CDR3 sequence: CASSGRGSTDTQYF. CDR3 DNA sequence: TGTGCCAGCTCAGGTCGAGGAAGCACAGATACGCAGTATTTT.

V and J are TRBV10-3 and TRBJ2-5; 9 bases align to TRBD1. The CDR3 consists of 18 residues. The germline V gene has CDR1 ENHRY and CDR2 SYGVKD. V lost 4 bases, J lost 0 bases, and 12 bases stayed unmatched. CDR3 region: CAISARSGGTGYQETQYF. CDR3 in DNA: TGTGCCATCAGTGCCCGGAGTGGGGGGACAGGGTACCAAGAGACCCAGTACTTC.

The chain has TRBV6-1 and TRBJ1-2; maybe TRBD1 (6 bases). V lost 8 bases, J lost 2 bases, and 15 bases lay in between. This CDR3 is 14 amino acids long. The germline V gene has CDR1 MNHNS and CDR2 SASEGT. CDR3: CASAQGFSNYGYTF. Written as DNA, the CDR3 is TGTGCCAGCGCACAGGGTTTTTCAAACTATGGCTACACCTTC.

This chain joins TRBV11-2 and TRBJ2-5; TRBD2 agrees at 7 bases. Germline V lookup: CDR1 SGHAT, CDR2 FQNNGV. The V segment lost 5 bases and the J segment 0 bases; nucleotides outside the gene matches: 9. This CDR3 contains 16 residues. CDR3 residues: CASSRPPRGYQETQYF. In DNA, the CDR3 is TGTGCCAGCAGCCGCCCCCCGCGGGGGTACCAAGAGACCCAGTACTTC.

The V gene is TRBV30, the J gene TRBJ2-1, with D tentatively TRBD1 (5 bases). This CDR3 is 14 amino acids long. Trimming stripped 3 bases from V and 4 bases from J, with 13 bases between. Germline loops: CDR1 GTSNPN, CDR2 SVGIG (reference sequence). The CDR3 DNA follows: TGTGCCTGGAGCTGGGCGACAGCTTACAATGAGCAGTTCTTC. As protein: CAWSWATAYNEQFF.